These T cell receptor beta chains were read from a single sample in a study of blood T cell repertoires in COVID-19. The repertoire was sequenced with immunoSEQ multiplex PCR; TCRdb's copy has only in-frame clones and lacks some. The sample includes 60,000 to 75,000 clones, around 90% of them seen just once. The specimen sequenced was peripheral blood. These TCRs come from a man aged 50 to 59 with active COVID-19. The CDR3 runs from the conserved cysteine through the conserved F or W. Each record gives: clone size, V gene, J gene, D gene, CDR3 protein, CDR3 DNA. The D gene is left open where the match is weak. Clone size, where shown, is once, few, many, or a class for clones that have expanded.

clone size: .; V gene: TRBV7-9; J gene: TRBJ2-1; D gene: TRBD2; CDR3 protein: CASSQETSTVEQFF; CDR3 DNA: TGTGCCAGCAGCCAAGAGACTAGCACGGTTGAGCAGTTCTTC
clone size: .; V gene: TRBV3-1/TRBV3-2; J gene: TRBJ2-3; D gene: .; CDR3 protein: CASSQEYSRQYF; CDR3 DNA: TGTGCCAGCAGCCAAGAATACAGTAGGCAGTATTTT
clone size: .; V gene: TRBV3-1/TRBV3-2; J gene: TRBJ2-3; D gene: .; CDR3 protein: CASSQDRLSAQYF; CDR3 DNA: TGTGCCAGCAGCCAAGATCGTCTATCCGCGCAGTATTTT
clone size: .; V gene: TRBV6-6; J gene: TRBJ1-6; D gene: .; CDR3 protein: CASGREGLRSPLHF; CDR3 DNA: TGTGCCAGCGGGAGGGAGGGGTTGCGATCACCCCTCCACTTT
clone size: .; V gene: TRBV5-1; J gene: TRBJ1-1; D gene: .; CDR3 protein: CASSLQGGNTEAFF; CDR3 DNA: TGCGCCAGCAGCTTACAGGGTGGGAACACTGAAGCTTTCTTT
clone size: .; V gene: TRBV30; J gene: TRBJ2-7; D gene: TRBD1; CDR3 protein: CAWSVGQYEQYF; CDR3 DNA: TGTGCCTGGAGTGTGGGACAGTACGAGCAGTACTTC
clone size: .; V gene: TRBV5-4; J gene: TRBJ2-1; D gene: TRBD1; CDR3 protein: CASSSGQGNNEQFF; CDR3 DNA: TGTGCCAGCAGCTCTGGACAGGGGAACAATGAGCAGTTCTTC
clone size: .; V gene: TRBV5-1; J gene: TRBJ2-5; D gene: TRBD2; CDR3 protein: CASSLSTLAGKETQYF; CDR3 DNA: TGCGCCAGCAGCTTGAGTACCCTAGCGGGTAAAGAGACCCAGTACTTC
clone size: .; V gene: TRBV28; J gene: TRBJ2-1; D gene: .; CDR3 protein: CASSGLFNEQFF; CDR3 DNA: TGTGCCAGCAGTGGACTGTTCAATGAGCAGTTCTTC
clone size: few; V gene: TRBV2; J gene: TRBJ2-7; D gene: TRBD2; CDR3 protein: CARTGLAGGPSYEQYF; CDR3 DNA: TGTGCCAGGACCGGACTAGCGGGAGGGCCAAGCTACGAGCAGTACTTC
clone size: few; V gene: TRBV4-1; J gene: TRBJ1-6; D gene: .; CDR3 protein: CASSQPRAGLGNSPLHF; CDR3 DNA: TGCGCCAGCAGCCAACCCCGCGCGGGGCTCGGGAATTCACCCCTCCACTTT
clone size: .; V gene: TRBV27; J gene: TRBJ2-5; D gene: TRBD2; CDR3 protein: CASTPLAGGPAETQYF; CDR3 DNA: TGTGCCAGCACCCCCTTAGCGGGGGGGCCAGCAGAGACCCAGTACTTC
clone size: .; V gene: TRBV13; J gene: TRBJ2-3; D gene: TRBD2; CDR3 protein: CASSSRQGLGGDTQYF; CDR3 DNA: TGTGCCAGCAGCTCCAGGCAGGGACTAGGAGGTGATACGCAGTATTTT
clone size: once; V gene: TRBV5-5; J gene: TRBJ2-1; D gene: .; CDR3 protein: CASSLTLSRGNEQFF; CDR3 DNA: TGTGCCAGCAGCCTGACCCTATCAAGGGGGAATGAGCAGTTCTTC
clone size: .; V gene: TRBV7-9; J gene: TRBJ2-7; D gene: .; CDR3 protein: CASSLSGDEQYF; CDR3 DNA: TGTGCCAGCAGCTTGTCCGGGGACGAGCAGTACTTC
clone size: few; V gene: TRBV2; J gene: TRBJ1-2; D gene: TRBD1; CDR3 protein: CASSEGSLAGGYGYTF; CDR3 DNA: TGTGCCAGCAGTGAGGGTTCCTTAGCAGGGGGTTATGGCTACACCTTC
clone size: .; V gene: TRBV7-2; J gene: TRBJ2-5; D gene: .; CDR3 protein: CASSVRVWQETQYF; CDR3 DNA: TGTGCCAGCAGCGTCAGGGTCTGGCAAGAGACCCAGTACTTC
clone size: .; V gene: TRBV19; J gene: TRBJ1-2; D gene: .; CDR3 protein: CASSARGGYGYTF; CDR3 DNA: TGTGCCAGTAGTGCAAGGGGGGGCTATGGCTACACCTTC
clone size: .; V gene: TRBV18; J gene: TRBJ1-1; D gene: .; CDR3 protein: CASSPGQRLEAFF; CDR3 DNA: TGTGCCAGCTCACCCGGACAGAGACTTGAAGCTTTCTTT
clone size: .; V gene: TRBV5-1; J gene: TRBJ1-2; D gene: TRBD1; CDR3 protein: CASSLDPDRGRNYGYTF; CDR3 DNA: TGCGCCAGCAGCTTGGACCCTGACAGGGGGCGTAACTATGGCTACACCTTC
clone size: .; V gene: TRBV5-1; J gene: TRBJ1-2; D gene: .; CDR3 protein: CASSLTVNYGYTF; CDR3 DNA: TGCGCCAGCAGCTTGACAGTAAACTATGGCTACACCTTC
clone size: .; V gene: TRBV5-1; J gene: TRBJ2-5; D gene: .; CDR3 protein: CASSLAGETQYF; CDR3 DNA: TGCGCCAGCAGCTTGGCCGGAGAGACCCAGTACTTC
clone size: few; V gene: TRBV2; J gene: TRBJ2-5; D gene: TRBD1; CDR3 protein: CASSLDQGAQETQYF; CDR3 DNA: TGTGCCAGCAGTCTAGACCAGGGGGCTCAAGAGACCCAGTACTTC
clone size: .; V gene: TRBV6-5; J gene: TRBJ2-4; D gene: .; CDR3 protein: CASTGNIAKNIQYF; CDR3 DNA: TGTGCCAGCACGGGGAACATAGCCAAAAACATTCAGTACTTC
clone size: .; V gene: TRBV6-1; J gene: TRBJ2-6; D gene: .; CDR3 protein: CASSENRAGANVLTF; CDR3 DNA: TGTGCCAGCAGTGAAAACAGGGCTGGGGCCAACGTCCTGACTTTC
clone size: .; V gene: TRBV27; J gene: TRBJ2-7; D gene: .; CDR3 protein: CASRRLDWAEQYF; CDR3 DNA: TGTGCCAGCAGGAGACTGGACTGGGCCGAGCAGTACTTC
clone size: .; V gene: TRBV24-1; J gene: TRBJ2-7; D gene: .; CDR3 protein: CATSDPRVSYEQYF; CDR3 DNA: TGTGCCACCAGTGATCCCAGGGTATCCTACGAGCAGTACTTC
clone size: .; V gene: TRBV28; J gene: TRBJ1-2; D gene: TRBD1; CDR3 protein: CATPDRAGKGYTF; CDR3 DNA: TGTGCCACCCCCGACAGGGCGGGCAAGGGCTACACCTTC
clone size: .; V gene: TRBV7-9; J gene: TRBJ2-3; D gene: TRBD1; CDR3 protein: CASSPVGRGTDTQYF; CDR3 DNA: TGTGCCAGCAGCCCAGTGGGCAGGGGGACAGATACGCAGTATTTT
clone size: .; V gene: TRBV12-3/TRBV12-4; J gene: TRBJ1-1; D gene: TRBD1; CDR3 protein: CASSQGAGTEAFF; CDR3 DNA: TGTGCCAGCAGCCAGGGGGCTGGTACTGAAGCTTTCTTT
clone size: .; V gene: TRBV28; J gene: TRBJ2-3; D gene: TRBD1; CDR3 protein: CASSLSGGTTDTQYF; CDR3 DNA: TGTGCCAGCAGTTTATCAGGGGGTACCACAGATACGCAGTATTTT
clone size: .; V gene: TRBV6-2/TRBV6-3; J gene: TRBJ1-5; D gene: .; CDR3 protein: CASSYSGGTVRQPQHF; CDR3 DNA: TGTGCCAGCAGTTACTCCGGGGGGACGGTGCGTCAGCCCCAGCATTTT
clone size: .; V gene: TRBV7-9; J gene: TRBJ1-1; D gene: .; CDR3 protein: CASSLEVKGSEAFF; CDR3 DNA: TGTGCCAGCAGCTTGGAGGTTAAGGGCAGCGAAGCTTTCTTT
clone size: .; V gene: TRBV23-1; J gene: TRBJ1-1; D gene: .; CDR3 protein: CASSQSGRTAFF; CDR3 DNA: TGCGCCAGCAGTCAATCAGGGAGAACGGCTTTCTTT
clone size: .; V gene: TRBV6-1; J gene: TRBJ2-7; D gene: .; CDR3 protein: CASREPLRGISYEQYF; CDR3 DNA: TGTGCCAGCAGAGAACCTCTGAGAGGGATTAGCTACGAGCAGTACTTC
clone size: .; V gene: TRBV7-6; J gene: TRBJ2-2; D gene: TRBD2; CDR3 protein: CASSLVGLAGSTGELFF; CDR3 DNA: TGTGCCAGCAGCTTAGTCGGACTAGCGGGGTCTACCGGGGAGCTGTTTTTT
clone size: .; V gene: TRBV9; J gene: TRBJ2-7; D gene: TRBD1; CDR3 protein: CASSAGTGGREQYF; CDR3 DNA: TGTGCCAGCAGCGCCGGGACAGGGGGTCGCGAGCAGTACTTC
clone size: .; V gene: TRBV21-1; J gene: TRBJ2-3; D gene: .; CDR3 protein: CASKSGSTSGADTQYF; CDR3 DNA: TGTGCCAGCAAATCGGGCTCCACTAGCGGGGCAGATACGCAGTATTTT
clone size: .; V gene: TRBV28; J gene: TRBJ2-1; D gene: TRBD2; CDR3 protein: CASSLGVRAGRNEQFF; CDR3 DNA: TGTGCCAGCAGTTTAGGAGTCCGAGCGGGGAGAAATGAGCAGTTCTTC
clone size: .; V gene: TRBV19; J gene: TRBJ2-1; D gene: .; CDR3 protein: CASSPAGRAYNEQFF; CDR3 DNA: TGTGCCAGTAGTCCGGCAGGGCGAGCCTACAATGAGCAGTTCTTC
clone size: .; V gene: TRBV7-2; J gene: TRBJ2-5; D gene: .; CDR3 protein: CASSPFGGGREVTQYF; CDR3 DNA: TGTGCCAGCAGCCCATTTGGAGGGGGCAGGGAAGTGACCCAGTACTTC
clone size: .; V gene: TRBV6-2/TRBV6-3; J gene: TRBJ2-3; D gene: .; CDR3 protein: CASSYPRQAADTQYF; CDR3 DNA: TGTGCCAGCAGTTACCCTAGACAGGCGGCAGATACGCAGTATTTT
clone size: few; V gene: TRBV12-3/TRBV12-4; J gene: TRBJ2-7; D gene: .; CDR3 protein: CASSRSGVGEQYF; CDR3 DNA: TGTGCCAGCAGCAGGTCAGGGGTCGGGGAGCAGTACTTC